This paragraph covers one T cell receptor (beta chain) sequence. Its cognate antigen is unknown. Donors were Caucasian adults residing in Nashville, Tennessee, USA. The study separated CD4+ cells into CD45RA+ naive and CD45RA-negative memory subsets. This specimen belongs to a study of shared clonotypes between healthy human individuals. Looking at the study overall: Three CD4 naive, three CD4 memory, two CD8 naive and one CD8 memory plate were used per donor. Study results and caveats: Only blood was sampled; tissue repertoires likely differ.

Assay: immunoSEQ multiplex PCR; the TCRdb copy retains only in-frame clones and omits some. The sample has about 1 million clones, around 76% seen once; the top ten hold around 1.5%. From germline, CDR1 is SNHLY and CDR2 FYNNEI. This CDR3 has 14 amino acids. The V end lost 6 bases, the J end lost 1 base, and 10 bases lay between the germline ends. Source material: memory CD4+ T cells sorted from blood. Subset reported: CD45RA-negative fraction. The TCR originated in a man younger than 30 in good health. The gene calls are TRBV2 and TRBJ2-4; the D is unclear. This chain's CDR3 is CASRARWAKNIQYF. The DNA of the CDR3 is TGTGCCAGCAGGGCTAGGTGGGCCAAAAACATTCAGTACTTC.